One and the same sample provided the 21 T cell receptor beta chains below, sequenced in a study of shared clonotypes between healthy human individuals. Some clones are missing from TCRdb's copy, which holds only in-frame ones; the method was immunoSEQ multiplex PCR. The sample lists approximately 980,000 clones; over 60% were seen once. Sequenced input: memory CD4+ T cells sorted from blood. Specified subset: CD45RA-negative fraction. These receptor sequences come from a man between 18 and 29 years old in good health.

The rearrangement links TRBV5-8 to TRBJ2-1; 9 bases line up with TRBD2. This CDR3 contains 15 residues. After removal of 4 bases from V and 5 bases from J, the junction contained 7 bases not matched to a gene. CDR1 is SGHTS and CDR2 is YDEGEE in the germline V gene. The CDR3 reads CASSKLAGSNNEQFF. As DNA, the CDR3 is TGTGCCAGCAGCAAACTAGCGGGCTCTAACAATGAGCAGTTCTTC.

This chain connects TRBV19 to TRBJ1-4; no clear D. From germline, CDR1 is LNHDA and CDR2 SQIVND (reference sequence). Deletions cut 7 bases from V and 2 bases from J, with 14 bases between. The CDR3 totals 15 residues. CDR3: CASTPLGATNEKLFF. For the CDR3, the DNA is TGTGCCAGTACCCCACTCGGTGCGACTAATGAAAAACTGTTTTTT.

V and J are TRBV5-1 and TRBJ1-4; maybe TRBD1 (6 bases). Germline CDR1 and CDR2: SGHRS and YFSETQ. The V end lost 9 bases, the J end lost 6 bases, and 15 bases lay between the germline ends. The CDR3 runs 13 residues. In nucleotides, the CDR3 is TGCGCCACCCGAGGACAGAATGATGAAAAACTGTTTTTT. The encoded protein is CATRGQNDEKLFF. Together with reference TRBV5-1 and TRBJ1-4, the CDR3 gives the full variable domain: KAGVTQTPRYLIKTRGQQVTLSCSPISGHRSVSWYQQTPGQGLQFLFEYFSETQRNKGNFPGRFSGRQFSNSRSEMNVSTLELGDSALYLCATRGQNDEKLFFGSGTQLSVL.

This rearrangement joins TRBV19 to TRBJ2-1, with D possibly matching TRBD1 (6 bases). CDR3 size: 16 residues. The V and J ends lost 5 bases and 0 bases respectively, with 14 bases between them. Germline-derived CDR1 and CDR2 are LNHDA and SQIVND (reference sequence). The CDR3 region is CASSRTGYSSYNEQFF. The DNA of the CDR3 is TGTGCCAGTAGTCGTACAGGGTATTCCTCCTACAATGAGCAGTTCTTC.

Regarding this clone: Other DNA sequences in the same sample also yield this CDR3. V gene TRBV7-9 combines with J gene TRBJ2-5; no reliable D call. Germline V CDR1 and CDR2: SEHNR, FQNEAQ (reference sequence). The CDR3 is 11 amino acids. V shed 4 bases and J shed 5 bases, with 5 bases lying between them. CDR3 sequence: CASSSGETQYF. CDR3 DNA: TGTGCCAGCAGCTCCGGGGAGACCCAGTACTTC.

V is TRBV9 and J is TRBJ2-5; D is possibly TRBD2 (7 bases). Looked up from germline, CDR1 is SGDLS and CDR2 is YYNGEE. CDR3 length: 16 amino acids. Trimming stripped 2 bases from V and 4 bases from J, with 18 bases between. This CDR3 is CASSVRRPGGGETQYF. CDR3 nucleotides: TGTGCCAGCAGCGTCCGACGCCCGGGGGGCGGAGAGACCCAGTACTTC.

The chain links TRBV2 to TRBJ2-6, with no clear D. Between the trimmed V and J ends, which lost 1 base and 2 bases, there was a span of 9 bases. Germline-derived CDR1 and CDR2 are SNHLY and FYNNEI. The CDR3 covers 16 residues. CDR3 nucleotides: TGTGCCAGCAGTGAAGGCCTCTCGACTGGGGCCAACGTCCTGACTTTC. This gives the protein CASSEGLSTGANVLTF.

The chain uses TRBV27 and TRBJ2-3; D is undetermined. The CDR3 has 15 amino acids. V was shortened by 1 base and J by 6 bases, with 14 bases between the two germline ends. The germline gives CDR1 MNHEY, CDR2 SMNVEV (reference sequence). This chain's CDR3 is CASSLLGAPVDTQYF. The CDR3 DNA sequence: TGTGCCAGCAGTTTATTAGGCGCCCCAGTGGATACGCAGTATTTT.

The V call is TRBV4-3, the J call TRBJ2-2, with D perhaps TRBD2 (5 bases). CDR3 size: 16 residues. The germline gives CDR1 LGHNA, CDR2 YSLEER. V was clipped by 4 bases and J by 7 bases, with 19 bases between them. This CDR3 is CASSPSGLSAGGELFF. The CDR3 region has the DNA TGCGCCAGCAGCCCAAGTGGACTTTCGGCGGGCGGGGAGCTGTTTTTT.

V gene TRBV10-3 combines with J gene TRBJ2-7, with 7 bases lining up with TRBD1. V lost 6 bases and J lost 5; bases outside the gene matches: 13. Germline values: CDR1 ENHRY, CDR2 SYGVKD. This CDR3 comprises 15 residues. CDR3 bases: TGTGCCATCAGCAACAGGGGAATTTTGAATAACGAGCAGTACTTC. Translating it yields CAISNRGILNNEQYF.

This clone came up once. The chain links TRBV7-2 to TRBJ2-7; either TRBD1 or TRBD2 may supply D (5 bases each). The CDR3 length is 15 residues. The V gene's germline CDR1 is SGHTA and CDR2 FQGNSA. V gave up 4 bases and J gave up 6 bases, with 19 bases separating them. CDR3 in amino acids: CASSSSTTHGGEQYF. The CDR3 DNA follows: TGTGCCAGCAGCTCGTCGACCACCCATGGGGGCGAGCAGTACTTC.

The CDR3 nucleotides read TGTGCCAGCAGCTCGACCGAACGGGGGACCCAGTACTTC. Its translation: CASSSTERGTQYF. This sequence joins TRBV7-6 and TRBJ2-5, with D possibly TRBD2 on 5 matching bases. Trimming removed 4 bases from V and 7 bases from J, with 13 bases in between. This CDR3 has 13 amino acids. CDR1 is SGHVS, CDR2 FNYEAQ, per germline.

The chain has TRBV29-1 and TRBJ2-7; D could derive from TRBD1 or TRBD2 (5 bases each). In germline, CDR1 is SQVTM, CDR2 ANQGSEA. Trimming shortened V by 3 bases and J by 0 bases, and 9 bases separated the two germline ends. The CDR3 loop spans 13 amino acids. CDR3 region: CSVDIGTSYEQYF. The CDR3 region has the DNA TGCAGCGTTGACATTGGGACCTCCTACGAGCAGTACTTC.

The rearrangement joins TRBV5-1 to TRBJ2-3; 13 nucleotides align to TRBD2. The CDR3 consists of 17 residues. Trimming took 4 bases from V and 3 from J; bases not matched to a gene: 8. Germline lookup yields CDR1 SGHRS and CDR2 YFSETQ. The DNA for the CDR3 is TGCGCCAGCAGCCTTGGGACTAGCGGGGAGGTAACAGATACGCAGTATTTT. It codes for CASSLGTSGEVTDTQYF.

Worth noting for this clone: A far larger clone is just one base off, so this is likely a read error. V usage is TRBV10-1 and J usage is TRBJ1-1; D is undetermined. V was cut by 6 bases and J by 4 bases, with 3 bases left in between. Germline CDR1 WNHNN, CDR2 SYGVQD (reference sequence). This CDR3 region has 10 residues. The CDR3 DNA follows: TGCGCCAGCAGGGGCACTGAAGCTTTCTTT. It translates to CASRGTEAFF.

This chain uses TRBV11-3 with TRBJ2-1; 9 nucleotides line up with TRBD2. CDR3 size: 15 residues. The V gene's germline CDR1 is SGHNT and CDR2 YENEEA. V dropped 5 bases and J dropped 4; count of bases not matched to a gene: 6. The chain's CDR3 is CASSLSGGKYNEQFF. In DNA form, the CDR3 reads TGTGCCAGCAGCCTCAGCGGGGGGAAATACAATGAGCAGTTCTTC.

This sequence joins TRBV5-4 and TRBJ2-7, with 9 bases fitting TRBD2. With 1 base clipped from V and 6 bases from J, the junction kept 8 bases outside the gene matches. This CDR3 is built from 15 residues. Germline CDR1 SGHNT, CDR2 YYREEE (reference sequence). CDR3 DNA sequence: TGTGCCAGCAGCTTGTTGTTAGCGGGAGCGGGCGAGCAGTACTTC. As protein: CASSLLLAGAGEQYF.

The chain combines TRBV10-3 with TRBJ2-5; 7 bases align to TRBD2. This CDR3 has 14 amino acids. Germline V gives CDR1 ENHRY, CDR2 SYGVKD. Trimming cost V 6 bases and J 2 bases; bases outside gene matches: 6. CDR3 coding DNA: TGTGCCATCAGAGGAATGGGGGGGCAAGAGACCCAGTACTTC. It codes for CAIRGMGGQETQYF.

The chain employs TRBV9 and TRBJ2-2; tentatively, D is TRBD1 or TRBD2 (5 bases each). Trimming took 3 bases from V and 6 from J, leaving 15 bases between them. This CDR3 has 15 residues. Germline loops: CDR1 SGDLS, CDR2 YYNGEE. The CDR3 loop reads CASSGSRDEPGELFF. The DNA of the CDR3 is TGTGCCAGCAGCGGATCCCGGGACGAGCCCGGGGAGCTGTTTTTT.

This clone was detected only once. V usage is TRBV7-2 and J usage is TRBJ1-2; 10 positions agree with TRBD1. Trimming removed 2 bases from V and 3 bases from J; junction bases left unmatched: 3. The CDR3 length is 15 residues. Germline loops: CDR1 SGHTA, CDR2 FQGNSA. The CDR3 DNA reads TGTGCCAGCAGCTTAACCGGGACAGGGGACTATGGCTACACCTTC. It is translated as CASSLTGTGDYGYTF.

Points on this clone: Being one base from a much bigger clone, this may be a read error. V and J are TRBV6-1 and TRBJ2-3; TRBD2 agrees at 11 bases. The CDR3 runs 16 residues. The ends lost 2 bases at V and 1 base at J; junction bases unmatched: 2. In germline, CDR1 is MNHNS, CDR2 SASEGT. The CDR3 nucleotides read TGTGCCAGCAGTGAAAAGGGACTAGCGGGCACAGATACGCAGTATTTT. Protein product: CASSEKGLAGTDTQYF.